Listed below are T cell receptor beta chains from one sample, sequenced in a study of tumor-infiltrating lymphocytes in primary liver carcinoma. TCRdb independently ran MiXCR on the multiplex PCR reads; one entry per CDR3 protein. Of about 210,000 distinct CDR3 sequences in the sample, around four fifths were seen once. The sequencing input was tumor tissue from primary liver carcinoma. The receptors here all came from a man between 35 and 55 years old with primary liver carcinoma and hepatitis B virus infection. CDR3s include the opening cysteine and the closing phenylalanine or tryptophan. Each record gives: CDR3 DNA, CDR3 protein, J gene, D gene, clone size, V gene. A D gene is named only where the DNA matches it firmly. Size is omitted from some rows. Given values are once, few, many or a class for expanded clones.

TGTGCTAGCACCGACACGGAGGATGGCTACACCTTC	CASTDTEDGYTF	TRBJ1-2	.	once	TRBV6-1
TGTACCAGCAGCTTGGCCAAAGCCGGGAGTGGCACCGGGGAGTTGTTTTTT	CTSSLAKAGSGTGELFF	TRBJ2-2	.	.	TRBV5-4
TGTGACAGCAATTTAGATAACAATGAGCAGTTCTTC	CDSNLDNNEQFF	TRBJ2-1	.	.	TRBV12-3/TRBV12-4
TGTGCCAGCAGCCGCGGGACTAGCGCCCACGGGCAGTATTTC	CASSRGTSAHGQYF	TRBJ2-7	TRBD2	once	TRBV6-1
TGTGCCAGCAGTCCAAAGGGAAGCGGGAATTGGAATGAGCAGTTCTTC	CASSPKGSGNWNEQFF	TRBJ2-1	TRBD2	.	TRBV6-1
TGTACCAGCAGCCAAGTGCTAACTTCCCAAGAGACCCAGTACTTC	CTSSQVLTSQETQYF	TRBJ2-5	.	once	TRBV7-8
TGTGCCGACAGCCACGCCGGGGGAAAGGGGAACAATGAGCAGTTCTTC	CADSHAGGKGNNEQFF	TRBJ2-1	.	.	TRBV4-2
TGTGCCAGCAGTTTGGAGTGGGGGGCGGACACTGAAGTTTCCTTT	CASSLEWGADTEVSF	TRBJ1-1	.	.	TRBV11-2
TGTGCCAGGAGTTATTCCGGGAACACTGAAGCTTTCTTT	CARSYSGNTEAFF	TRBJ1-1	.	.	TRBV6-2/TRBV6-3
TGTGCCAGCAGCATTACCGGGACTAGGGGAACCAAAAACATTCAGTACTTC	CASSITGTRGTKNIQYF	TRBJ2-4	TRBD2	.	TRBV11-1
TGTACCAGCAGTCCCAGACAGGCCTCTTACGAGCAGTACTTC	CTSSPRQASYEQYF	TRBJ2-7	.	.	TRBV12-3/TRBV12-4
TGTGCCAACAGTTTGAGGTCAAATAATGAAAAACTGTTTTTT	CANSLRSNNEKLFF	TRBJ1-4	.	once	TRBV12-3/TRBV12-4
TGTGCCAGCAGTATTGTGCAGGGGGAGACCCAGTATTTC	CASSIVQGETQYF	TRBJ2-5	TRBD1	.	TRBV12-3/TRBV12-4
TGTGCAAGCAGCCCGCTTCGGCGGAGCTCCTACAATGAGCAATTATTC	CASSPLRRSSYNEQLF	TRBJ2-1	.	.	TRBV11-2
TGCACCAGCAGCCAAGTACATCAGCGGGATCCCTACAATGAGCAGTTCTTC	CTSSQVHQRDPYNEQFF	TRBJ2-1	TRBD2	.	TRBV4-3
TGCGCAAGCAGTCAAGTACATCAGCGGGAGCCCTTCAATGAGCAGTTCTTC	CASSQVHQREPFNEQFF	TRBJ2-1	TRBD2	.	TRBV4-3
TGTGCCAGCAGTGAAGAGCCTCTAAGTAACCAGCATTTT	CASSEEPLSNQHF	TRBJ1-5	.	.	TRBV6-1
TGTGCCAGCAGGATAGCATACGAGCAGTACTTC	CASRIAYEQYF	TRBJ2-7	.	.	TRBV6-6
TGTGCCAGCCGTACCTGGACAGAGGGTGGCTACACCTTC	CASRTWTEGGYTF	TRBJ1-2	.	many	TRBV6-1
TGTGCCAGCAGCTTATTACAGCAGAACACCGTGGAGCTGTTTTTT	CASSLLQQNTVELFF	TRBJ2-2	.	.	TRBV7-8
TGTGCCAGCACCATGGCTAGCGAGAGAGGGAGCACAGATACACAGTATTTT	CASTMASERGSTDTQYF	TRBJ2-3	.	.	TRBV6-4
TGTGCCAGCAGCAAGAGTGGGAGCCCCAGAGAGCTGTTTTTT	CASSKSGSPRELFF	TRBJ2-2	.	.	TRBV11-2
TGTACTAGCATTCGAACGACAGGGAGCGGAGAGACCCAGTACTTC	CTSIRTTGSGETQYF	TRBJ2-5	.	.	TRBV6-5
TGTGCCAGCAGCCTCGATAGCGGGACCTGCACAGATACCCAGTATTTT	CASSLDSGTCTDTQYF	TRBJ2-3	TRBD2	.	TRBV5-5
TGTGCCTGCAGCTTAGGGGCATCCTACGAGCAGTACTTC	CACSLGASYEQYF	TRBJ2-7	.	.	TRBV11-3
TGTGCCGGTCGCGGCGGACTAGCGGGCAGCATAAATACCCAGTATTTT	CAGRGGLAGSINTQYF	TRBJ2-3	TRBD2	.	TRBV6-1
TGTGCCGGCAGCCGGGCCGTAGGGGACCAAGAGACCCAGAACTTC	CAGSRAVGDQETQNF	TRBJ2-5	.	.	TRBV7-9
TGTGCCAGCAAGAGACAGGGAGTACCCTCCTACGAGCAGTACTTC	CASKRQGVPSYEQYF	TRBJ2-7	TRBD1	many	TRBV28
TGTGTCAGCGGTTATTCCACAGGGCTCACTGAAGCTTTCTTT	CVSGYSTGLTEAFF	TRBJ1-1	.	.	TRBV6-2/TRBV6-3
TGTGCCAGCAGTTTAGGAGGGGGCCTACTCAACAATGAGCAGTTCTTC	CASSLGGGLLNNEQFF	TRBJ2-1	TRBD1	many	TRBV12-3/TRBV12-4
TGCAGCGTGCCAGACATGGTGGATCAGGTTGAGCAGCACTTC	CSVPDMVDQVEQHF	TRBJ2-7	.	.	TRBV29-1
TGTACCACCAGCCGGGGACAGGGAGTCATCCGGCAGTACTTC	CTTSRGQGVIRQYF	TRBJ2-7	TRBD1	.	TRBV14
TGTGCCAGCAGCAGCGGGACTAGCGGGCTACACAATGAGCAGTTCTTC	CASSSGTSGLHNEQFF	TRBJ2-1	TRBD2	.	TRBV11-3
TGCGCCAGCAGTGAGTCAAAAGTGGGAGTGGATATGCAGTATTTT	CASSESKVGVDMQYF	TRBJ2-3	.	.	TRBV10-2
TGTGCCAGCAGTGTGGGCGGAGGCGGGACAGATACGCAGTGTTTT	CASSVGGGGTDTQCF	TRBJ2-3	.	.	TRBV2
TGTGCCAGCAGCCAAAAAGGGGTACTGACGAATCAGTCCCAGCATTTT	CASSQKGVLTNQSQHF	TRBJ1-5	.	.	TRBV11-2
TGCGCCAGCAGTCAAGCACAACTGGGAAACACCATATATTTT	CASSQAQLGNTIYF	TRBJ1-3	.	.	TRBV4-3